A selection of T cell receptor beta chains follows, all from one sample in a study of vaccination effects on CD4 cells after COVID-19. Measured with immunoSEQ multiplex PCR; TCRdb has only the in-frame clones, and not every one. The sample lists about 73,000 clones, about 73% seen once, with approximately 2.4% in the top ten. These TCRs' antigens remain unknown. Sample: CD4+ T cells from PBMCs cultured without peptide, taken after COVID-19 vaccination. The receptors originated from a human donor who received a COVID-19 vaccine. Both conserved end residues are trimmed from each CDR3. The order of the fields is D gene, V gene, CDR3 length, CDR3 protein. A D gene is named only where the DNA matches it firmly.

D gene: NA
V gene: TRBV7-8
CDR3 length: 14
CDR3 protein: ASSYRDGGTGSPLH

D gene: NA
V gene: TRBV7-2
CDR3 length: 12
CDR3 protein: ASSLDREYNEQF

D gene: TRBD1
V gene: TRBV10-2
CDR3 length: 12
CDR3 protein: ASSPGQVNEKLF

D gene: NA
V gene: TRBV7-6
CDR3 length: 15
CDR3 protein: ASSSLGGVFRTDTQY

D gene: NA
V gene: TRBV19
CDR3 length: 13
CDR3 protein: ASSMVQLLAYGYT

D gene: TRBD2
V gene: TRBV24-1
CDR3 length: 13
CDR3 protein: ATSDDRGEGETQY

D gene: TRBD1
V gene: TRBV11-2
CDR3 length: 14
CDR3 protein: ASSSIQGRSYNEQF

D gene: NA
V gene: TRBV7-2
CDR3 length: 13
CDR3 protein: ASSLAGRANYGYT

D gene: NA
V gene: TRBV12-5
CDR3 length: 15
CDR3 protein: ASGFIFGPSNTGELF

D gene: TRBD2
V gene: TRBV7-2
CDR3 length: 13
CDR3 protein: ASSPYGGGYNEQF

D gene: NA
V gene: TRBV18
CDR3 length: 13
CDR3 protein: ASSYLGRLNYGYT

D gene: NA
V gene: TRBV19
CDR3 length: 15
CDR3 protein: ASSIDGQISSYNEQF

D gene: NA
V gene: TRBV7-7
CDR3 length: 13
CDR3 protein: ASSPDRNSGNTIY

D gene: NA
V gene: TRBV21-1
CDR3 length: 18
CDR3 protein: ASSKNIRGGGKGVGTEAF

D gene: TRBD2
V gene: TRBV4-3
CDR3 length: 14
CDR3 protein: ASSQASGVNTGELF

D gene: NA
V gene: TRBV5-1
CDR3 length: 12
CDR3 protein: ASNKIAGATGYT

D gene: TRBD1
V gene: TRBV30
CDR3 length: 11
CDR3 protein: AWRGQGNEKLF

D gene: NA
V gene: TRBV15
CDR3 length: 10
CDR3 protein: ATGPYNQPQH

D gene: NA
V gene: TRBV19
CDR3 length: 11
CDR3 protein: ASTWQADGELF

D gene: TRBD1
V gene: TRBV19
CDR3 length: 13
CDR3 protein: ASSTLTGVDTEAF

D gene: TRBD1
V gene: TRBV3-1/TRBV3-2
CDR3 length: 14
CDR3 protein: ASSQHAGTGGTPLH

D gene: TRBD2
V gene: TRBV5-6
CDR3 length: 15
CDR3 protein: ASSVLGTSGGQETQY

D gene: NA
V gene: TRBV3-1/TRBV3-2
CDR3 length: 15
CDR3 protein: ASSQDVEASSYNEQF

D gene: TRBD2
V gene: TRBV7-9
CDR3 length: 13
CDR3 protein: ASSRESGGADTQY

D gene: TRBD2
V gene: TRBV6-2/TRBV6-3
CDR3 length: 13
CDR3 protein: ASSTWAGGDNEQF

D gene: NA
V gene: TRBV24-1
CDR3 length: 11
CDR3 protein: AAKSGAGYGYT

D gene: TRBD2
V gene: TRBV6-5
CDR3 length: 12
CDR3 protein: ATLPRGGRETQY

D gene: TRBD1
V gene: TRBV29-1
CDR3 length: 12
CDR3 protein: SAGTGQGNSPLH

D gene: NA
V gene: TRBV7-8
CDR3 length: 16
CDR3 protein: ASSLLQLLRGVGSELF

D gene: NA
V gene: TRBV2
CDR3 length: 12
CDR3 protein: ASSEMGVWTEAF

D gene: TRBD1
V gene: TRBV6-6
CDR3 length: 11
CDR3 protein: ASSPTGVRGYT